This TCR beta chain stems from a study of regulatory and conventional T cells in RAG deficiency. Study-wide findings and caveats: Patient subsets had shorter CDR3s; Omenn Treg-Tconv overlap exceeded 85%. Omenn syndrome and CID/AS patients had 95 to 100-fold fewer unique Treg TCR beta sequences, versus approximately 10-fold elsewhere.

Genomic DNA came from blood conventional CD4+ T cells gated CD25-low CD127-high. Comments on this clone: Its target is unknown.

Generated by immunoSEQ multiplex PCR, the TCRdb table keeps only in-frame clones and is missing some. The sample lists tens of thousands of clones; 95% to 97% were seen once. The CDR3 covers 14 residues. Germline V CDR1 and CDR2: SGHRS, YFSETQ. J was trimmed by 6 bases and V by 0 bases; bases with no gene match: 6. The data were also submitted as part of a second study, on regulatory T cells. That source adds: Amplification used 52 TRBV primers and 13 TRBJ primers.

The source of this sequence is a human donor in good health. The sample was CD25- CD4+ T cells sorted from blood. The rearrangement uses TRBV5-1 and TRBJ2-7; 7 bases are a match to TRBD1. In nucleotides, the CDR3 is TGCGCCAGCAGCTTGGGACAGGGAGTGGGCGAGCAGTACTTC. Encoded protein: CASSLGQGVGEQYF.